This TCR beta chain was recorded in a study of cytomegalovirus exposure and HLA in healthy donors. PCR used 60 Vbeta primers and 13 Jbeta primers. TCRdb's table, derived via immunoSEQ multiplex PCR, lists solely in-frame clones and lacks some. The sample carries roughly 220,000 clones, about 77% recorded once. Germline CDR1 is SGHDT and CDR2 is YYEEEE. This CDR3 has 15 amino acids. Study-wide results and limits: Investigators reported some 150 TCR beta chains as tied to cytomegalovirus. Judged likely to be a sequencing artifact was a cluster of highly shared sequence variants. Later on, analysis showed that most CMV-associated TCR beta chains appeared to be HLA-restricted.

Concerning this clone itself: Its antigen is unidentified. Germline is not matched at one junction end, which may reflect a read error.

The source material was PBMCs. The TCR comes from a woman in her twenties or thirties in good health and CMV-seronegative. V is TRBV5-6 and J is TRBJ2-7, with D tentatively TRBD1 (6 bases). The CDR3 is CASSLELGTGTEQSF. The CDR3 DNA reads TGTGCCAGCAGCTTGGAGTTGGGCACAGGGACCGAGCAGTCCTTC.